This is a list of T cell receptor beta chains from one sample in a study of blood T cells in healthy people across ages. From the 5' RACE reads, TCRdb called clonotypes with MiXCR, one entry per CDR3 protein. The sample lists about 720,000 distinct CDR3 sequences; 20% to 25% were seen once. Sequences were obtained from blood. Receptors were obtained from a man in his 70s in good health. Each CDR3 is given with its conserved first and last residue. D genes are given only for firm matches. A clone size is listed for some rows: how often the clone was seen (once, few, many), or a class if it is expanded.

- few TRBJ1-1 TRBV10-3 CAMGSPQFEAFF TGTGCCATGGGTTCGCCACAATTTGAAGCTTTCTTT
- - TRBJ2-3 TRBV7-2 CASSLAGGDIDTQYF TGTGCCAGCAGCTTAGCGGGCGGTGACATAGATACGCAGTATTTT
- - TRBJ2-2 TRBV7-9 CAPPRAGTPNTGELFF TGTGCCCCCCCCCGGGCGGGAACCCCGAACACCGGGGAGCTGTTTTTT
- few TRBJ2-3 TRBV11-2 CASSLDYPRGAGTRLDTDTQYF TGTGCCAGCAGCTTAGACTACCCCCGGGGTGCAGGGACGCGGTTAGACACAGATACGCAGTATTTT
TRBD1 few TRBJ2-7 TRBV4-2 CASSHLGTAAYEQYF TGTGCCAGCAGCCACCTCGGGACAGCCGCCTACGAGCAGTACTTC
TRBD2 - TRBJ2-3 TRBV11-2 CASSLVAAGFSTDTQYF TGTGCCAGCAGCTTAGTGGCAGCGGGGTTTAGCACAGATACGCAGTATTTT
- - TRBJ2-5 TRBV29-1 CSVEGEIQETQYF TGCAGCGTTGAAGGGGAGATCCAAGAGACCCAGTACTTC
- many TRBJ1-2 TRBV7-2 CASSLVAYTF TGTGCCAGCAGCTTAGTCGCCTACACCTTC
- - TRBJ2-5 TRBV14 CASSGRGVVSQESQYF TGTGCTAGCAGCGGGCGCGGAGTGGTATCTCAAGAGAGCCAGTACTTC
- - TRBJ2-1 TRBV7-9 CASSGGEGAVDEQFF TGTGCCAGCAGCGGCGGAGAGGGCGCTGTCGATGAGCAGTTCTTC
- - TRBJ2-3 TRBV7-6 CASGYRIFGADTQYF TGTGCCAGCGGCTACAGGATATTTGGCGCAGATACGCAGTATTTT
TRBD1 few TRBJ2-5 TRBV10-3 CAISGDRDLQETQYF TGTGCCATCAGCGGGGACAGGGACCTCCAAGAGACCCAGTACTTC
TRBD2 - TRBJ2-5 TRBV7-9 CASSSTSVETQYF TGTGCCAGCAGCTCGACTAGCGTGGAGACCCAGTACTTC
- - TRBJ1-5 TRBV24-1 CATSGHPRGGRNQPQHF TGTGCCACCAGTGGGCACCCTCGGGGGGGCCGAAATCAGCCCCAGCATTTT
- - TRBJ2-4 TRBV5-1 CAGSPAETGTFNIQYF TGCGCCGGCAGCCCCGCGGAAACAGGGACGTTCAACATTCAGTACTTC
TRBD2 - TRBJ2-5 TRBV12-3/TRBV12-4 CASSRLARQETQYF TGTGCCAGCAGTCGACTAGCCCGTCAAGAGACCCAGTACTTC
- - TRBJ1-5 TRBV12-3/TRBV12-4 CASTEWGKPQHF TGTGCCAGCACTGAATGGGGGAAGCCCCAGCATTTT
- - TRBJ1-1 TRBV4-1 CASSQDQLGIIRNTEACF TGCGCCAGCAGCCAAGATCAATTAGGGATTATCAGGAACACTGAAGCTTGCTTT
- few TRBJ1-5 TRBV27 CASSFNTGGNQPQHF TGTGCCAGCAGTTTTAACACGGGGGGCAATCAGCCCCAGCATTTT
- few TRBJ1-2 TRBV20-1 CSARDRDQRANGYTF TGCAGTGCTAGAGATCGGGACCAAAGGGCTAATGGCTACACCTTC
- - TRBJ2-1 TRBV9 CASSVSGLANYNEQFF TGTGCCAGCAGCGTATCGGGGCTAGCGAACTACAATGAGCAGTTCTTC
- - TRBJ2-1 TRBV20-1 CSAIGRGRHNEQFF TGCAGTGCTATAGGGAGAGGGAGGCACAATGAGCAGTTCTTC
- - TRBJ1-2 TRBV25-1 CASSDRGRSGYTF TGTGCCAGCAGTGACCGGGGGAGGAGTGGCTACACCTTC
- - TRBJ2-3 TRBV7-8 CASSPRLGSTQYF TGTGCCAGCAGCCCCCGTTTGGGGAGTACGCAGTATTTT
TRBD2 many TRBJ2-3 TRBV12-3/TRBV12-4 CASGLAGGTDTQYF TGTGCCAGCGGATTAGCGGGGGGTACAGATACGCAGTATTTT
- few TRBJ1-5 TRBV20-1 CSARSIRDNQPQHF TGCAGTGCTAGGAGTATCAGGGACAATCAGCCCCAGCATTTT
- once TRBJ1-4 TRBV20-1 CSARDLEGGYYEKLFF TGCAGTGCTAGAGATCTAGAGGGCGGATATTATGAAAAACTGTTTTTT
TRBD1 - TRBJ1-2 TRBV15 CATSPDRGRVTNYGYTF TGTGCCACCAGTCCGGACAGGGGGCGCGTGACGAACTATGGCTACACCTTC
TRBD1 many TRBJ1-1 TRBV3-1 CASTTGGSTEAFF TGTGCCAGCACCACAGGGGGTTCGACTGAAGCTTTCTTT
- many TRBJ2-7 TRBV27 CASSTGTTTYEQYF TGTGCCAGCAGTACCGGGACAACCACATACGAGCAGTACTTC
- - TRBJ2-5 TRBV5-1 CASRDLGWETQYF TGCGCCAGCCGGGACCTTGGATGGGAGACCCAGTACTTC
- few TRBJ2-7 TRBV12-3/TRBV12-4 CASSLDPGALYEQYF TGTGCCAGCAGTTTAGATCCAGGCGCCCTCTACGAGCAGTACTTC
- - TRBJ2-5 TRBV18 CASSPSQDETQYF TGTGCCAGCTCACCATCCCAGGACGAGACCCAGTACTTC
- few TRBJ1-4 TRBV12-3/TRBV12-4 CASISGTSMKELFF TGTGCCAGCATCTCCGGGACATCGATGAAAGAACTGTTTTTT
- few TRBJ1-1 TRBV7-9 CASSFEATRADF TGTGCCAGCAGCTTCGAAGCCACTAGAGCTGACTTT
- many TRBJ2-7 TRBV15 CATSRDLGYEQYF TGTGCCACCAGCAGAGATCTAGGTTACGAGCAGTACTTC